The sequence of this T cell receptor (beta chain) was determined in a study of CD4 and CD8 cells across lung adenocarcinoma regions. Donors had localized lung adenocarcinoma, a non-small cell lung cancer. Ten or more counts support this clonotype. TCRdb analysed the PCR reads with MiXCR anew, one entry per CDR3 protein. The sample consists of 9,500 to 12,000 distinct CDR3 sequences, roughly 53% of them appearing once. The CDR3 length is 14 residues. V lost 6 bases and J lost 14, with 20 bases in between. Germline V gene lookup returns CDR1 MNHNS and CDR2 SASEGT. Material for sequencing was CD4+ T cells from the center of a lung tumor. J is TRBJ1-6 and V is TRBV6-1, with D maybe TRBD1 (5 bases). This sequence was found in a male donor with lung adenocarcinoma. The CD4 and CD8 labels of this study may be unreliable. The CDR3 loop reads CASRESGNFMALHF. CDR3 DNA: TGTGCCAGCAGAGAGTCAGGGAACTTCATGGCCCTCCACTTT.